The 17 T cell receptor beta chains listed next were all sequenced from one sample in a study of cytomegalovirus exposure and HLA in healthy donors. This table comes from immunoSEQ multiplex PCR, and its TCRdb copy is limited to in-frame clones, with some not included. The table shows about 49,000 clones, with around 94% occurring only once. Sequencing was carried out using PBMCs. The receptor source for this set is a man aged 18 to 30 in good health and CMV-seronegative.

V is TRBV18 and J is TRBJ2-4, with a tentative D call TRBD2 (6 bases). Trimming removed 2 bases from V and 1 base from J, with 12 bases in between. From germline, CDR1 is KGHSH and CDR2 LQKENI. The CDR3 extends over 16 amino acids. Here the CDR3 reads CASSPIWRAAKNIQYF. The CDR3 nucleotides read TGTGCCAGCTCACCAATTTGGAGGGCGGCCAAAAACATTCAGTACTTC.

The gene calls are TRBV27 and TRBJ1-5, with D perhaps TRBD1 (6 bases). V shed 8 bases and J shed 7 bases, with 21 bases lying between them. This CDR3 has 15 residues. Germline V lookup: CDR1 MNHEY, CDR2 SMNVEV (reference sequence). The DNA of the CDR3 is TGTGCCAGCGCTCCCGCCGGACAGTCTAACCAGCCCCAGCATTTT. Amino acids: CASAPAGQSNQPQHF.

This rearrangement joins TRBV9 to TRBJ2-1; TRBD2 matches at 11 bases. This CDR3 region has 19 residues. Germline CDR1 is SGDLS and CDR2 is YYNGEE. Germline trimming cut 4 bases from V and 4 bases from J; bases unmatched to any gene: 16. The CDR3 reads CASSQDSIAGGPFYNEQFF. Written as DNA, the CDR3 is TGTGCCAGCAGCCAAGACTCGATAGCGGGAGGGCCTTTTTACAATGAGCAGTTCTTC.

The chain is built from TRBV27 and TRBJ2-1; D is ambiguous. Germline values: CDR1 MNHEY, CDR2 SMNVEV (reference sequence). The V and J ends lost 3 bases and 3 bases respectively, with 9 bases between them. The CDR3 is 14 residues long. The CDR3 bases are TGTGCCAGCAGTTTTACCGCTAACTACAATGAGCAGTTCTTC. This gives the protein CASSFTANYNEQFF.

This chain connects TRBV19 to TRBJ1-3; D is possibly TRBD1 (6 bases). This CDR3 has 14 residues. Trimming took 5 bases from V and 1 from J, leaving 9 bases between them. Germline CDR1 is LNHDA and CDR2 is SQIVND (reference sequence). The CDR3 here is CASSETGSGNTIYF. As DNA, the CDR3 is TGTGCCAGTAGTGAAACAGGGTCTGGAAACACCATATATTTT. The whole variable domain, filled in from reference TRBV19 and TRBJ1-3, reads DGGITQSPKYLFRKEGQNVTLSCEQNLNHDAMYWYRQDPGQGLRLIYYSQIVNDFQKGDIAEGYSVSREKKESFPLTVTSAQKNPTAFYLCASSETGSGNTIYFGEGSWLTVV.

This clone has just one count. The chain combines TRBV5-4 with TRBJ2-3; 10 bases match TRBD1. Per germline, CDR1 SGHNT and CDR2 YYREEE (reference sequence). V was pared by 2 bases and J by 3 bases, with 9 bases of the junction left unmatched. The CDR3 is 17 residues long. In DNA form, the CDR3 reads TGTGCCAGCAGCTTAGGCTCTCGACAGGGGGCTACAGATACGCAGTATTTT. Translating it yields CASSLGSRQGATDTQYF. Looking up the rest from reference TRBV5-4 and TRBJ2-3 gives the full variable domain: ETGVTQSPTHLIKTRGQQVTLRCSSQSGHNTVSWYQQALGQGPQFIFQYYREEENGRGNFPPRFSGLQFPNYSSELNVNALELDDSALYLCASSLGSRQGATDTQYFGPGTRLTVL.

The chain employs TRBV2 and TRBJ2-7; 11 nucleotides agree with TRBD2. CDR3 length: 15 amino acids. Per germline, CDR1 SNHLY and CDR2 FYNNEI. Trimming took 1 base from V and 5 from J; bases not matched to a gene: 4. CDR3 loop: CASSEGTSGFDEQYF. In nucleotides, the CDR3 is TGTGCCAGCAGTGAAGGGACTAGCGGGTTCGACGAGCAGTACTTC. The whole variable domain, filled in from reference TRBV2 and TRBJ2-7, reads EPEVTQTPSHQVTQMGQEVILRCVPISNHLYFYWYRQILGQKVEFLVSFYNNEISEKSEIFDDQFSVERPDGSNFTLKIRSTKLEDSAMYFCASSEGTSGFDEQYFGPGTRLTVT.

This clone was recorded once. The chain uses TRBV18 and TRBJ2-3; 10 nucleotides line up with TRBD2. Trimming at V came to 3 bases and at J to 4 bases, leaving 7 bases not matched to a gene. CDR1 and CDR2 (germline): KGHSH, LQKENI. CDR3 length equals 16 residues. The CDR3 here is CASSPVASGGADTQYF. For the CDR3, the DNA is TGTGCCAGCTCACCTGTGGCTAGCGGGGGCGCAGATACGCAGTATTTT.

V is TRBV5-6 and J is TRBJ2-2; 10 positions match TRBD1. CDR1 and CDR2 (germline): SGHDT, YYEEEE. J was trimmed by 8 bases and V by 4 bases; bases with no gene match: 8. The CDR3 runs to 15 residues. The CDR3 spells CASSPTGGASGELFF. CDR3 nucleotides: TGTGCCAGCAGCCCGACAGGGGGCGCATCTGGGGAGCTGTTTTTT.

The chain carries TRBV12-5 and TRBJ2-3, with 7 bases that match TRBD2. The length of the CDR3 is 14 residues. From germline, CDR1 is LGHNT and CDR2 FRNRAP. The trim removed 0 bases at V and 9 bases at J, leaving 6 bases unmatched. In DNA, the CDR3 is TGTGCTAGTGGTTTGGTAGGACTAGAGCGGACGCAGTATTTT. Amino acids: CASGLVGLERTQYF.

This clone was counted once. The chain carries TRBV7-9 and TRBJ1-3, with 9 bases fitting TRBD1. This CDR3 contains 15 residues. Looked up from germline, CDR1 is SEHNR and CDR2 is FQNEAQ (reference sequence). With V trimmed by 5 bases and J by 1 base, 3 bases remained unmatched. The CDR3 DNA follows: TGTGCCAGCAGCCAACAGGGGGCTTCTGGAAACACCATATATTTT. Protein product: CASSQQGASGNTIYF.

The chain recombines TRBV15 with TRBJ1-5; D uncertain. Trimming cost V 1 base and J 4 bases, with 8 bases left between them. This CDR3 region has 14 residues. The V gene's germline CDR1 is LNHNV and CDR2 YYDKDF (reference sequence). Written as DNA, the CDR3 is TGTGCCACCAGCAGAGGACTGAGAAATCAGCCCCAGCATTTT. Protein: CATSRGLRNQPQHF.

The chain has TRBV7-8 and TRBJ2-7; possibly TRBD2 for D (5 bases). The V end was cut by 7 bases, the J end by 0 bases, with 19 bases between. Germline assignment: CDR1 SGHVS and CDR2 FQNEAQ. CDR3 size: 16 residues. In DNA form, the CDR3 reads TGTGCCAGCACCCCTGGGCCCCCGGACTCCTCCTACGAGCAGTACTTC. Encoded protein: CASTPGPPDSSYEQYF.

The chain couples TRBV10-2 to TRBJ2-3, with TRBD2 matching over 8 bases. CDR1 and CDR2 (germline): WSHSY, SAAADI. This CDR3 contains 15 residues. Trimming cost V 6 bases and J 4 bases; bases outside gene matches: 9. CDR3 residues: CASRGIAGKPDTQYF. CDR3 DNA: TGCGCCAGCAGAGGAATAGCGGGGAAACCAGATACGCAGTATTTT.

V usage is TRBV4-3 and J usage is TRBJ2-3; weak D call: TRBD1 (6 bases). This CDR3 contains 16 residues. The V and J ends lost 0 bases and 4 bases respectively, with 14 bases between them. Germline V gene sequence: CDR1 LGHNA, CDR2 YSLEER. The CDR3 sequence is CASSQDPAGEPDTQYF. The DNA for the CDR3 is TGCGCCAGCAGCCAAGATCCGGCAGGGGAACCAGATACGCAGTATTTT.

The J gene is TRBJ2-7, the V gene TRBV28, with D possibly being TRBD2 (5 bases). CDR1 is MDHEN, CDR2 SYDVKM, per germline. This CDR3 contains 14 residues. The germline V and J ends were trimmed by 5 bases and 0 bases, with 11 bases remaining between them. CDR3 sequence reads: CASSPSGSSYEQYF. Here the CDR3 DNA reads TGTGCCAGCAGTCCCTCGGGGAGCTCCTACGAGCAGTACTTC.

This chain links TRBV30 with TRBJ1-2; 9 bases are a match to TRBD1. V trimming: 8 bases; J trimming: 5 bases; junction bases outside the gene matches: 12. The CDR3 runs to 14 residues. The germline CDR1 and CDR2 sequences are GTSNPN and SVGIG (reference sequence). In nucleotides, the CDR3 is TGTGCCGTTTACCGGGACAGGGTTTTGTATGGCTACACCTTC. The encoded protein is CAVYRDRVLYGYTF. Using reference TRBV30 and TRBJ1-2 for the parts outside the CDR3, the full variable domain is SQTIHQWPATLVQPVGSPLSLECTVEGTSNPNLYWYRQAAGRGLQLLFYSVGIGQISSEVPQNLSASRPQDRQFILSSKKLLLSDSGFYLCAVYRDRVLYGYTFGSGTRLTVV.